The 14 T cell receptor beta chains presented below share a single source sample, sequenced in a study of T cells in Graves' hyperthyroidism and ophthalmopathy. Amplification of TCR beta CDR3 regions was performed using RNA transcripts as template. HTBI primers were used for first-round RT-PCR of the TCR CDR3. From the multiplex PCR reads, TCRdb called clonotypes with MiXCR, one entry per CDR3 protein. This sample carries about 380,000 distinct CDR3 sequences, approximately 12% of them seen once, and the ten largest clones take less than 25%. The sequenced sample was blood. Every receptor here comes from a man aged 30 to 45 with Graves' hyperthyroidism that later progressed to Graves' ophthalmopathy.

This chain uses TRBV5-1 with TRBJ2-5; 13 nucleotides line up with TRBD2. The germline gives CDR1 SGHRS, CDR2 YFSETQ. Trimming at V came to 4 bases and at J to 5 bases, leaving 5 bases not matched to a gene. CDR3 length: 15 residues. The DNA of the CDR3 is TGCGCCAGCAGCAAACTAGCGGGGGGGAAGGAGACCCAGTACTTC. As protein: CASSKLAGGKETQYF.

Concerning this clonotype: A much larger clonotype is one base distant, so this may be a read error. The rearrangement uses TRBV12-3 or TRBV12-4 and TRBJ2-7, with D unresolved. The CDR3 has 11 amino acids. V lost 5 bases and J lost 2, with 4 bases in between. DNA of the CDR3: TGTGCCAGCAGTGAAGCCTACGAGCAGTACTTC. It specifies CASSEAYEQYF.

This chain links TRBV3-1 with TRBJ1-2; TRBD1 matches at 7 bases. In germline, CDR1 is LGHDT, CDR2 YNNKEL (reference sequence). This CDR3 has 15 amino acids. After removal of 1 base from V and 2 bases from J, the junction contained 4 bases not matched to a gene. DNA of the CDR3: TGTGCCAGCAGCCAAGGGGACAGAAACAACTATGGCTACACCTTC. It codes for CASSQGDRNNYGYTF. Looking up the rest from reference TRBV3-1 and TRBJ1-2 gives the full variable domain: DTAVSQTPKYLVTQMGNDKSIKCEQNLGHDTMYWYKQDSKKFLKIMFSYNNKELIINETVPNRFSPKSPDKAHLNLHINSLELGDSAVYFCASSQGDRNNYGYTFGSGTRLTVV.

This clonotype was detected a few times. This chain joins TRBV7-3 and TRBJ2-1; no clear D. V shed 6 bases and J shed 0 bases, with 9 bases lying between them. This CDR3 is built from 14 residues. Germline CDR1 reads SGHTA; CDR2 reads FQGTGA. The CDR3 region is CASSLGPSYNEQFF. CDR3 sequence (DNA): TGTGCCAGCAGTTTAGGGCCCTCCTACAATGAGCAGTTCTTC.

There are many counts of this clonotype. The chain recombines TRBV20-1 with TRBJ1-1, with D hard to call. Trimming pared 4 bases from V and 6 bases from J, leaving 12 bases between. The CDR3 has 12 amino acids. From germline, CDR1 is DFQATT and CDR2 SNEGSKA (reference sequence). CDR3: CSANFNRPEAFF. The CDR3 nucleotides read TGCAGTGCTAACTTCAACCGCCCTGAAGCTTTCTTT.

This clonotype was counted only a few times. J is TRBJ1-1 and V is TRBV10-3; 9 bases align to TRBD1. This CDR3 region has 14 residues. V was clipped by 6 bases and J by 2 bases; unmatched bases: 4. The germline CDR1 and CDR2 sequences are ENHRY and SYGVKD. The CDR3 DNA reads TGTGCCATCAGGGAACAGGGGGCAAACACTGAAGCTTTCTTT. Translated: CAIREQGANTEAFF.

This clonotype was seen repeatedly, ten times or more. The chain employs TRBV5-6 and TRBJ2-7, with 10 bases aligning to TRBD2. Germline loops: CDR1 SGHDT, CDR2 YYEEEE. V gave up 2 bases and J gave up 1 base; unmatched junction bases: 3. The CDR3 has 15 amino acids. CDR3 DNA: TGTGCCAGCAGCTTAACTAGCGGGGTTTCCTACGAGCAGTACTTC. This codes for CASSLTSGVSYEQYF.

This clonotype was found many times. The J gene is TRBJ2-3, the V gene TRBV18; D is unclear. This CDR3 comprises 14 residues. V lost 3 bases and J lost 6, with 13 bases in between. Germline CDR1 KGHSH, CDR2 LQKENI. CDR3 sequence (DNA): TGTGCCAGCTCACCTCAGTCTGCGGAGGATACGCAGTATTTT. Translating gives CASSPQSAEDTQYF.

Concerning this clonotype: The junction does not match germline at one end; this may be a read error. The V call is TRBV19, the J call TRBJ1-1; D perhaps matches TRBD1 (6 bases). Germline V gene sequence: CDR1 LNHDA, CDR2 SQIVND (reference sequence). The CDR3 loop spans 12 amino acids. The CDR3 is CTSSINDRWAFF. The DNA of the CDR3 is TGTACCAGTAGTATCAACGACAGGTGGGCTTTCTTT.

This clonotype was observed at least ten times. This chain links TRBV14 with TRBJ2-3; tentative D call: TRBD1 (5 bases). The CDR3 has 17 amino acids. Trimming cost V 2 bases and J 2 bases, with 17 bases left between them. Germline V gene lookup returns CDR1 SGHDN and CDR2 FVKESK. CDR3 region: CASSQTGNRQITDTQYF. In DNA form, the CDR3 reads TGTGCCAGCAGCCAAACGGGCAACAGACAGATCACAGATACGCAGTATTTT. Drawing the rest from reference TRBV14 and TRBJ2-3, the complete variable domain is EAGVTQFPSHSVIEKGQTVTLRCDPISGHDNLYWYRRVMGKEIKFLLHFVKESKQDESGMPNNRFLAERTGGTYSTLKVQPAELEDSGVYFCASSQTGNRQITDTQYFGPGTRLTVL.

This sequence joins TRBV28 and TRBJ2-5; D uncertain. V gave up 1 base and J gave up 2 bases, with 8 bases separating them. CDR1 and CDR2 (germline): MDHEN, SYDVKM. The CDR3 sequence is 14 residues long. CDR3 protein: CASSLSRAQETQYF. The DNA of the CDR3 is TGTGCCAGCAGTTTATCCCGCGCACAAGAGACCCAGTACTTC.

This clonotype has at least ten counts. The CDR3 sequence: CASSPTSLAQETQYF. The CDR3 DNA reads TGTGCCAGCAGCCCTACCTCGCTAGCTCAAGAGACCCAGTACTTC. V is TRBV7-9 and J is TRBJ2-5, with a possible D match to TRBD2 (5 bases). The CDR3 is 15 residues long. V lost 5 bases, J lost 2 bases, and 15 bases lay in between. In germline, CDR1 is SEHNR, CDR2 FQNEAQ (reference sequence).

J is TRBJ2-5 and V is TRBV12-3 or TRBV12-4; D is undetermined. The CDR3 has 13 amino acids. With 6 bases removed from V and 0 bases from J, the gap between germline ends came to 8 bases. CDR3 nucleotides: TGTGCCAGCAGGGAACAGTACCAAGAGACCCAGTACTTC. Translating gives CASREQYQETQYF.

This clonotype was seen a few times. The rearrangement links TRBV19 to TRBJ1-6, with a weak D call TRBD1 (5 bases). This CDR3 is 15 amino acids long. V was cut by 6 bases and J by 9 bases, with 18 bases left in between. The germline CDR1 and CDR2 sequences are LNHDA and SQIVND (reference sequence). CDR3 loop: CASRGVTLEGSPLHF. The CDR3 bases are TGTGCCAGTAGGGGGGTTACGTTGGAAGGTTCACCCCTCCACTTT.